A single sample is the source of the 30 T cell receptor beta chains below, sequenced in a study of CXCR3-negative and CXCR3-positive naive CD8 T cells. UMI-tagged TRB cDNA libraries were built via 5' RACE. Each CDR3 protein gets one entry in TCRdb, which reprocessed the 5' RACE reads and gives no DNA. This sample lists more than 35,000 distinct CDR3 sequences; its ten largest clones have more than 14%. The material sequenced was memory CD8+ T cells from blood. The source is a human donor in good health. Some clones in this sample may be carry-over from other donors' samples.

V is TRBV7-9 and J is TRBJ2-7. The germline V gene has CDR1 SEHNR and CDR2 FQNEAQ (reference sequence). This CDR3 has 14 amino acids. The CDR3 protein is CASSFDRGSYEQYF.

The chain recombines TRBV2 with TRBJ1-1. Germline assignment: CDR1 SNHLY and CDR2 FYNNEI. The CDR3 covers 14 residues. The CDR3 region is CASSEVTGLHEAFF.

The rearrangement uses TRBV20-1 and TRBJ1-1; the D gene TCRdb calls, TRBD1, cannot be checked with no DNA. Germline V lookup: CDR1 DFQATT, CDR2 SNEGSKA (reference sequence). The CDR3 consists of 13 residues. CDR3 region: CSARAGTHTEAFF.

Considering frequency, this clonotype is medium-sized. V is TRBV10-3 and J is TRBJ2-2; TCRdb lists TRBD2, though no DNA is available to test this call. Germline lookup yields CDR1 ENHRY and CDR2 SYGVKD. The CDR3 extends over 15 amino acids. The CDR3 spells CAISPSDPRTGELFF.

The chain carries TRBV20-1 and TRBJ1-1; without DNA, the TCRdb call of TRBD1 cannot be checked. CDR1 and CDR2 from the germline V gene are DFQATT and SNEGSKA (reference sequence). The CDR3 is 17 amino acids. The CDR3 loop is CSAELGRPLAKNTEAFF.

This sequence joins TRBV20-1 and TRBJ2-3; there is no DNA to check the TCRdb D call of TRBD2. Germline V gene data show CDR1 as DFQATT and CDR2 as SNEGSKA (reference sequence). This CDR3 is 16 amino acids long. The CDR3 is CSAIPLAGGPTDTQYF.

The chain has TRBV7-9 and TRBJ2-1. The CDR3 length is 14 residues. Germline V gene data show CDR1 as SEHNR and CDR2 as FQNEAQ (reference sequence). The CDR3 protein is CASSLIGLVGEQFF.

The chain uses TRBV29-1 and TRBJ2-1; TCRdb proposes TRBD1, but this gene call is untestable without DNA. This CDR3 has 17 amino acids. CDR1 is SQVTM and CDR2 is ANQGSEA in the germline V gene. CDR3 region: CSARTGVSGGSYNEQFF.

The chain couples TRBV4-2 to TRBJ1-5. This CDR3 is built from 13 residues. The germline V gene encodes CDR1 LGHNA and CDR2 YNFKEQ. The chain's CDR3 is CASSPSVDQPQHF.

This chain connects TRBV29-1 to TRBJ1-1; without DNA, the TCRdb call of TRBD1 cannot be checked. There are 16 residues in the CDR3. The germline V gene encodes CDR1 SQVTM and CDR2 ANQGSEA. The CDR3 here is CSVVDGDRLENTEAFF. The complete variable domain, with remaining parts taken from reference TRBV29-1 and TRBJ1-1, reads SAVISQKPSRDICQRGTSLTIQCQVDSQVTMMFWYRQQPGQSLTLIATANQGSEATYESGFVIDKFPISRPNLTFSTLTVSNMSPEDSSIYLCSVVDGDRLENTEAFFGQGTRLTVV.

CDR3 region: CATSDLSTDQETQYF. The chain has TRBV24-1 and TRBJ2-5; without DNA, the TCRdb call of TRBD1 cannot be checked. The germline gives CDR1 KGHDR, CDR2 SFDVKD. The CDR3 is 15 residues long.

This chain links TRBV7-2 with TRBJ1-1. Germline V gives CDR1 SGHTA, CDR2 FQGNSA. The CDR3 consists of 15 residues. The CDR3 loop reads CASSLAGSSNTEAFF.

V is TRBV20-1 and J is TRBJ2-5; the D gene TCRdb calls, TRBD2, cannot be checked with no DNA. CDR1 and CDR2 (germline): DFQATT, SNEGSKA (reference sequence). The CDR3 consists of 18 residues. The chain's CDR3 is CSARGGTSGPHIKETQYF.

The chain links TRBV5-1 to TRBJ2-1. Germline assignment: CDR1 SGHRS and CDR2 YFSETQ. The CDR3 is 12 amino acids. CDR3 amino acids: CASSLVVEEQFF.

This clonotype is labeled medium-sized (0.01 to 0.1%) based on frequency. The rearrangement uses TRBV19 and TRBJ1-1. The CDR3 spans 12 residues. Germline V gives CDR1 LNHDA, CDR2 SQIVND (reference sequence). The CDR3 sequence: CASSLANTEAFF.

The V call is TRBV20-1, the J call TRBJ2-2. CDR1 is DFQATT and CDR2 is SNEGSKA in the germline V gene (reference sequence). The CDR3 spans 15 residues. The CDR3 sequence is CSARDSYIHTGELFF.

V and J are TRBV6-1 and TRBJ1-1; the D gene TCRdb calls, TRBD1, cannot be checked with no DNA. The CDR3 length is 16 residues. Germline CDR1 and CDR2: MNHNS and SASEGT. This chain's CDR3 is CASSSSGQGRGTEAFF.

The J gene is TRBJ1-2, the V gene TRBV29-1; the D gene TCRdb calls, TRBD1, cannot be checked with no DNA. This CDR3 is 14 amino acids long. The germline V gene has CDR1 SQVTM and CDR2 ANQGSEA. The CDR3 here is CSVDLRGLGYGYTF.

J is TRBJ2-1 and V is TRBV7-8; TCRdb picks TRBD2, but there is no DNA to check that call. Germline V gene lookup returns CDR1 SGHVS and CDR2 FQNEAQ. The CDR3 sequence is 16 residues long. The CDR3 loop reads CASSFRPRETPNEQFF.

The gene calls are TRBV20-1 and TRBJ2-4; there is no DNA to check the TCRdb D call of TRBD1. Germline loops: CDR1 DFQATT, CDR2 SNEGSKA (reference sequence). This CDR3 has 20 residues. The CDR3 region is CSARLNPGQKLEAAKNIQYF.

The chain uses TRBV29-1 and TRBJ2-7; TCRdb gives TRBD1 as the D gene, but with no DNA this cannot be confirmed. Germline CDR1 SQVTM, CDR2 ANQGSEA. The CDR3 length is 15 residues. CDR3 protein: CSVEGRDRESYEQYF.

This sequence joins TRBV4-3 and TRBJ2-2. The germline V gene encodes CDR1 LGHNA and CDR2 YSLEER. The CDR3 covers 14 residues. CDR3 residues: CASSQYIPTGELFF.

The CDR3 spells CASSLESGGSYEQYF. The chain joins TRBV7-6 to TRBJ2-7; absent DNA, TCRdb's TRBD1 call cannot be checked. The V gene's germline CDR1 is SGHVS and CDR2 FNYEAQ. The CDR3 has 15 amino acids.

V and J are TRBV12-3 or TRBV12-4 and TRBJ2-3; TCRdb's D call, TRBD2, is unchecked because there is no DNA. The CDR3 sequence is 16 residues long. Here the CDR3 reads CASSLLAGTSTDTQYF.

Measured by frequency, this clonotype is medium-sized. This chain links TRBV4-2 with TRBJ2-2; TCRdb picks TRBD2, but there is no DNA to check that call. CDR1 and CDR2 (germline): LGHNA, YNFKEQ. This CDR3 is 16 amino acids long. The CDR3 sequence: CASSQARDSNTGELFF.

J is TRBJ2-1 and V is TRBV7-3; TCRdb names TRBD1, which stays unverified in the absence of DNA. Looked up from germline, CDR1 is SGHTA and CDR2 is FQGTGA. The CDR3 consists of 15 residues. CDR3 amino acids: CASSGGETKLNEQFF. Using reference TRBV7-3 and TRBJ2-1 for the parts outside the CDR3, the full variable domain is GAGVSQTPSNKVTEKGKYVELRCDPISGHTALYWYRQSLGQGPEFLIYFQGTGAADDSGLPNDRFFAVRPEGSVSTLKIQRTERGDSAVYLCASSGGETKLNEQFFGPGTRLTVL.

V is TRBV7-3 and J is TRBJ2-2; absent DNA, TCRdb's TRBD1 call cannot be checked. There are 11 residues in the CDR3. Germline values: CDR1 SGHTA, CDR2 FQGTGA. The CDR3 loop is CASSSGRELFF.

The V and J genes are TRBV20-1 and TRBJ2-1; TCRdb picks TRBD1, but there is no DNA to check that call. CDR3 length: 15 residues. The V gene's germline CDR1 is DFQATT and CDR2 SNEGSKA (reference sequence). The CDR3 sequence is CSALLGQISGNEQFF.

V gene TRBV12-3 or TRBV12-4 combines with J gene TRBJ2-1; the D call from TCRdb, TRBD1, cannot be confirmed without DNA. The CDR3 covers 16 residues. Here the CDR3 reads CASNMQGAGTYNEQFF.

The V gene is TRBV11-3, the J gene TRBJ2-1; TCRdb reports TRBD1, a call that lacks DNA to check it against. Per the germline V gene, CDR1 is SGHNT and CDR2 is YENEEA. CDR3 size: 14 residues. The CDR3 sequence is CASSLGGSGNEQFF.